The sequence of this TCR beta chain was determined in a study of shared clonotypes between healthy human individuals. Study-wide results and limits: Across subsets, estimated richness was generally greater for naive than for memory populations. The sharing of 4% to 5.5% of naive CD4 clonotypes was seen across a few donors.

The CDR3 contains 14 residues. Trimming cost V 3 bases and J 2 bases; bases outside gene matches: 4. Germline V lookup: CDR1 LNHDA, CDR2 SQIVND (reference sequence). About this clone: The antigen remains unidentified.

Profiled with immunoSEQ multiplex PCR; TCRdb holds only in-frame clones, not every one. Here the sample spans some 2 million clones, 90% to 95% being singletons. The sequence was obtained from a man aged 18-30 years in good health. V and J are TRBV19 and TRBJ2-7; TRBD2 agrees at 7 bases. Sequences were obtained from naive CD4+ T cells sorted from blood. Noted subset: CD45RA+ positively selected. CDR3 sequence reads: CASSIRGLTYEQYF. The CDR3 bases are TGTGCCAGTAGTATCCGGGGACTAACCTACGAGCAGTACTTC.